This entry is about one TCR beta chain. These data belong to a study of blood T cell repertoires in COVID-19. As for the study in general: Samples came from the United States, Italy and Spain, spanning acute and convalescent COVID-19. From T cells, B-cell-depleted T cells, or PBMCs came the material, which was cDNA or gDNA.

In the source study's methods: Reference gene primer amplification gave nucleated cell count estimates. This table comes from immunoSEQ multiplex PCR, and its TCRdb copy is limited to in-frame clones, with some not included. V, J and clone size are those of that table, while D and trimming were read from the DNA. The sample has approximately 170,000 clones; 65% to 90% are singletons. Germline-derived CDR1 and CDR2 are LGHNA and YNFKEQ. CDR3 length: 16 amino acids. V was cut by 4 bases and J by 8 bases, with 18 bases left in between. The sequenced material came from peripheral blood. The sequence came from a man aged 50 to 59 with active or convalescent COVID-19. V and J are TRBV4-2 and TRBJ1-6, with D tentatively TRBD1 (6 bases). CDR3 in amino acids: CASSLGTMTQDSPLHF. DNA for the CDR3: TGTGCCAGCAGCCTTGGGACAATGACACAGGATTCACCCCTCCACTTT.